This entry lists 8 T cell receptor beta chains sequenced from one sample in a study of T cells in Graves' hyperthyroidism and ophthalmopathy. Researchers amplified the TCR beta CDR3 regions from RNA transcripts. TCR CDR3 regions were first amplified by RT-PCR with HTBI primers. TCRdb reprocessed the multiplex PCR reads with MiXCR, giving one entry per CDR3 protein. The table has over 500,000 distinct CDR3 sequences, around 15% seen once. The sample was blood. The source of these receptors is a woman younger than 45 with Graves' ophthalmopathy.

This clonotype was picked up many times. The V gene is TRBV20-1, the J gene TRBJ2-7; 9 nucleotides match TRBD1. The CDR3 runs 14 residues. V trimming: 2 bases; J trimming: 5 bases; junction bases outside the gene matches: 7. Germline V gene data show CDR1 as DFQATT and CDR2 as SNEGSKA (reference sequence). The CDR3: CSARFRDRVNEQYF. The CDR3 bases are TGCAGTGCTAGATTCCGGGACAGGGTTAACGAGCAGTACTTC.

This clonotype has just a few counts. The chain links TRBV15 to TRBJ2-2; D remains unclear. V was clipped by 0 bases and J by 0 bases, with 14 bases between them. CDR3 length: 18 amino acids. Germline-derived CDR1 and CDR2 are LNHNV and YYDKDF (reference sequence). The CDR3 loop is CATSRESGTVSNTGELFF. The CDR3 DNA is TGTGCCACCAGCAGAGAATCCGGTACGGTATCGAACACCGGGGAGCTGTTTTTT.

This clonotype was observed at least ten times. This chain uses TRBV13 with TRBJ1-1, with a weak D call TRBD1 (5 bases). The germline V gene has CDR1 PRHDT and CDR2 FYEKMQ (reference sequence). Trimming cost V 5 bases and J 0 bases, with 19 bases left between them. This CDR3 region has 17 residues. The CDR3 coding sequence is TGTGCCAGCAGCAACCAAGCCACGACAGTAATGAACACTGAAGCTTTCTTT. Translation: CASSNQATTVMNTEAFF.

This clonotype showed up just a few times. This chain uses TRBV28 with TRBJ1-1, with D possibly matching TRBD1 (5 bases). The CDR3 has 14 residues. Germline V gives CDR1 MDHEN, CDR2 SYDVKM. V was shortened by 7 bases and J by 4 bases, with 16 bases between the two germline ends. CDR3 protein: CASKLGVRGTEAFF. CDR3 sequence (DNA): TGTGCCAGCAAGTTGGGGGTACGGGGCACTGAAGCTTTCTTT.

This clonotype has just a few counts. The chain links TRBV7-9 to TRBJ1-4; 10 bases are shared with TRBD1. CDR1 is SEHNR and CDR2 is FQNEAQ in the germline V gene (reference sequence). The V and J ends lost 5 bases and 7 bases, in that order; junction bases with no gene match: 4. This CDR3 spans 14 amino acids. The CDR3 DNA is TGTGCCAGCAGCAAGACAGGGGGCGTTGAAAAACTGTTTTTT. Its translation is CASSKTGGVEKLFF.

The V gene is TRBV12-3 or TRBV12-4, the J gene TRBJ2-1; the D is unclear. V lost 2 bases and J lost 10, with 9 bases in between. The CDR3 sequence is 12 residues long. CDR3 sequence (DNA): TGTGCCAGCAGTTTAATTCAATGGGAGCAGTTCTTC. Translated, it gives CASSLIQWEQFF.

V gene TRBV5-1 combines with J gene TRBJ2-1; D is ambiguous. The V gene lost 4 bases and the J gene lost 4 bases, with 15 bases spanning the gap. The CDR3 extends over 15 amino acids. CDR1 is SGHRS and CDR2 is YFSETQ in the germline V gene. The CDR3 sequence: CASSTGRILYNEQFF. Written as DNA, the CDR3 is TGCGCCAGCAGCACGGGCCGGATTTTGTACAATGAGCAGTTCTTC.

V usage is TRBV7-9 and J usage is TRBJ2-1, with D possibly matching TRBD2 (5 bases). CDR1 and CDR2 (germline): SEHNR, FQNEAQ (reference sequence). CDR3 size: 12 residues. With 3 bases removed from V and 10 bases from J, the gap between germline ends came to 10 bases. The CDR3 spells CASSFGETEQFF. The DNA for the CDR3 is TGTGCCAGCAGCTTCGGGGAGACCGAGCAGTTCTTC.